This TCR beta chain was sequenced for a study of post-analysis software for immune sequencing data. Study-wide findings and caveats: Five TRBV segments (TRBV5-6, TRBV5-1 and TRBV20-1 among them) occurred more frequently in patients than in controls. Samples from one preparation batch, clustered by F measure, grouped strongly together.

Prepared TCR beta cDNA libraries contained unique molecular identifiers. One entry per CDR3 protein results from TCRdb running MiXCR on the PCR reads. The sample consists of roughly 870,000 distinct CDR3 sequences, approximately 57% of them appearing once. The CDR3 has 14 residues. Trimming took 5 bases from V and 1 from J, leaving 12 bases between them. Per germline, CDR1 MNHEY and CDR2 SVGAGI. On this clonotype itself: What it binds is not known.

This receptor was obtained from a girl under 18 with multiple sclerosis. The gene calls are TRBV6-5 and TRBJ2-7; D may be TRBD2 (6 bases). Sequenced sample: blood. The CDR3 here is CASSETSTSYEQYF. In nucleotides, the CDR3 is TGTGCCAGCAGTGAGACTAGTACGTCCTACGAGCAGTACTTC.